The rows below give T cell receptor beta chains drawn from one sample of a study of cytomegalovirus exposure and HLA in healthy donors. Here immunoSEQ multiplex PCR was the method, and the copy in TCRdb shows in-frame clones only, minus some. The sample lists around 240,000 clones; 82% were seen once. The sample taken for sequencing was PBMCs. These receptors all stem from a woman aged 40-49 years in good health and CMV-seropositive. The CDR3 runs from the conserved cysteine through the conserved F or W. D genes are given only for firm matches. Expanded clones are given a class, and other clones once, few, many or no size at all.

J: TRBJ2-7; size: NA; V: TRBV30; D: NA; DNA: TGTGCCTGGAATCAGTCTCCGGGAGACTCCTACGAGCAGTACTTC; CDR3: CAWNQSPGDSYEQYF
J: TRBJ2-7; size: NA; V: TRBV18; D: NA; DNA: TGTGCCAGCTCACCAGAGTTTGATTCCTACGAGCAGTACTTC; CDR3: CASSPEFDSYEQYF
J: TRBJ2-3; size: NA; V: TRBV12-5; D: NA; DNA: TGTGCTAGTGGTTTTTCCCTAGTTCAAGATACGCAGTATTTT; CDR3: CASGFSLVQDTQYF
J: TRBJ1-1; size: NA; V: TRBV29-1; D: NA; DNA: TGCAGCGTTGACGGTCTCGGGGGGTCTTTCTTT; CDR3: CSVDGLGGSFF
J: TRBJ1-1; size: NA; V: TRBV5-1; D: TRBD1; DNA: TGCGCCAGCAGCGCAGGGGACAGCCAGAACACTGAAGCTTTCTTT; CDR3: CASSAGDSQNTEAFF
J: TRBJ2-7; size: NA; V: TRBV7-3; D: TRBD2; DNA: TGTGCCAGCAGCTTTTCAGCGGGGGGGCCCGCCGAGCAGTACTTC; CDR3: CASSFSAGGPAEQYF
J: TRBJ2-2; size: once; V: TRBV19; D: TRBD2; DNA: TGTGCCAGTAGTAAGGGTTCGAGAGCGGGAGATACCGGGGAGCTGTTTTTT; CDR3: CASSKGSRAGDTGELFF
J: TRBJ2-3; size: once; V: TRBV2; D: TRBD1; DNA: TGTGCCAGCACCAGGGACAGGAGCACAGATACGCAGTATTTT; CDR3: CASTRDRSTDTQYF
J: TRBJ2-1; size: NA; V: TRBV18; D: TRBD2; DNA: TGTGCCAGCTCACCGCTAGCGGGAGAAGGTGAGCAGTTCTTC; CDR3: CASSPLAGEGEQFF
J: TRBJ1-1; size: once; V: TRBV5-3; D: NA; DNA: TGTGCCAGAAGCTTGGGAGGGGAGGGACCGACCACTGAAGCTTTCTTT; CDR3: CARSLGGEGPTTEAFF
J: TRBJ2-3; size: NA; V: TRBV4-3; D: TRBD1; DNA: TGCGCCAGCAGCCAAGATCCCGTAGGGACAGCCTATTTAGATACGCAGTATTTT; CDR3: CASSQDPVGTAYLDTQYF
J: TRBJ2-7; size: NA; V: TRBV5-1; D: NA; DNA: TGCGCCAGCAGTAAAACTGCTCCCAAACGCTCCTACGAGCAGTACTTC; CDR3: CASSKTAPKRSYEQYF